The source of this TCR beta chain is a study of T-cell reconstitution after alpha-beta-depleted transplantation in children. The library targeted TCRbeta and was prepared with unique molecular identifiers. One entry per CDR3 protein, called by TCRdb with MiXCR from the PCR reads. The profile shows hundreds of thousands of distinct CDR3 sequences, around 8.4% of them singletons. Germline V gives CDR1 SGHRS, CDR2 YFSETQ. Trimming stripped 4 bases from V and 0 bases from J, with 9 bases between. The CDR3 is 14 amino acids. There are a few counts of this clonotype. Specimen: PBMCs, mostly from graft donor cells, collected 360 days after TCRalphabeta/CD19-depleted stem cell transplant. This clonotype was obtained from a male patient aged 2-15 years who had a stem cell transplant for acute myeloid leukemia, so the T cells may come from the graft donor. J is TRBJ2-3 and V is TRBV5-1; D ambiguous. The CDR3 reads CASSPNDSTDTQYF. The CDR3 DNA reads as TGCGCCAGCAGCCCCAACGACAGCACAGATACGCAGTATTTT.